This T cell receptor (beta chain) was profiled in a study of cytotoxic CD8 clonotypes in ibrutinib-treated CLL. Background on the study: Overall, around 25 responses were partial and 2 complete; following median around 70 months, about 15 patients stayed remitted and roughly twelve progressed.

Overall study findings and caveats: Baseline values of clonality outstripped age-matched healthy donors and followed circulating CD8+ T-cell counts.

This CDR3 is 15 amino acids long. Germline V lookup: CDR1 SGHTA, CDR2 FQGTGA. J lost 4 bases, V lost 5 bases, and 6 bases had no gene match. Worth noting for this clone: Antigen unknown. At the DNA level, this CDR3 is encoded by other sequences in the same sample as well.

Here immunoSEQ multiplex PCR was the method, and the copy in TCRdb shows in-frame clones only, minus some. The table has about 76,000 clones, around 78% seen once; the top ten hold roughly 40%. This material consisted of PBMCs, taken after 24 months of ibrutinib treatment. The TCR sequence derives from a human donor with chronic lymphocytic leukemia. The chain has TRBV7-3 and TRBJ2-1, with 9 bases identical to TRBD1. The CDR3, as DNA: TGTGCCAGCAGCCCGGACAGGGGTGGGTACAATGAGCAGTTCTTC. As protein: CASSPDRGGYNEQFF. Based on the CDR3 plus reference TRBV7-3 and TRBJ2-1, the full variable domain is GAGVSQTPSNKVTEKGKYVELRCDPISGHTALYWYRQSLGQGPEFLIYFQGTGAADDSGLPNDRFFAVRPEGSVSTLKIQRTERGDSAVYLCASSPDRGGYNEQFFGPGTRLTVL.